The next 9 T cell receptor beta chains were all read from a single sample in a study of T cell responses to AZD1222 COVID-19 vaccine. Sequencing used immunoSEQ multiplex PCR; TCRdb keeps in-frame clones, though not all of them. This sample has approximately 110,000 clones, with about 90% found just once. The source material was peripheral blood, sampled on day 0 of AZD1222 vaccination. The receptors stem from an adult in good health.

This clone was seen only once. The chain employs TRBV7-3 and TRBJ2-5, with 8 bases identical to TRBD2. Per germline, CDR1 SGHTA and CDR2 FQGTGA. The CDR3 runs 15 residues. Germline trimming cut 1 base from V and 3 bases from J; bases unmatched to any gene: 4. CDR3 region: CASSLNGRGEETQYF. In nucleotides, the CDR3 is TGTGCCAGCAGCTTAAACGGGAGGGGAGAAGAGACCCAGTACTTC.

This clone was seen a single time. This rearrangement joins TRBV4-2 to TRBJ1-1; TRBD1 might be the D (6 bases). CDR1 is LGHNA, CDR2 YNFKEQ, per germline. CDR3 size: 15 residues. Trimming shortened V by 0 bases and J by 6 bases, and 14 bases separated the two germline ends. The CDR3 DNA is TGTGCCAGCAGCCAAGATCGGTACAGGGAGGCTGAAGCTTTCTTT. Translation gives CASSQDRYREAEAFF.

This chain joins TRBV30 and TRBJ2-1; D gene uncertain. V lost 1 base and J lost 6, with 10 bases in between. This CDR3 is 13 amino acids long. Germline loops: CDR1 GTSNPN, CDR2 SVGIG (reference sequence). The DNA for the CDR3 is TGTGCCTGGAGTGACGGCAGACTCAATGAGCAGTTCTTC. Translation gives CAWSDGRLNEQFF.

The gene calls are TRBV30 and TRBJ1-2; no reliable D call. This CDR3 is built from 13 residues. Trimming stripped 3 bases from V and 3 bases from J, with 11 bases between. Germline values: CDR1 GTSNPN, CDR2 SVGIG (reference sequence). The CDR3 DNA follows: TGTGCCTGGAGCGAGAGGACGGACTATGGCTACACCTTC. Its translation: CAWSERTDYGYTF.

Here the CDR3 DNA reads TGTGCCAGCAGCTTACGGGTAGTCACCAATGAGCAGTTCTTC. As protein: CASSLRVVTNEQFF. The V gene is TRBV7-2, the J gene TRBJ2-1; the D is unclear. The germline gives CDR1 SGHTA, CDR2 FQGNSA. The length of the CDR3 is 14 residues. V lost 2 bases to trimming and J lost 6 bases, with 11 bases between them.

The chain employs TRBV18 and TRBJ2-3; D ambiguous. Trimming stripped 3 bases from V and 4 bases from J, with 11 bases between. The CDR3 runs to 14 residues. The germline gives CDR1 KGHSH, CDR2 LQKENI. For the CDR3, the DNA is TGTGCCAGCTCACCTGAAGGGTTGGCAGATACGCAGTATTTT. Its translation: CASSPEGLADTQYF.

The chain recombines TRBV27 with TRBJ2-3; 9 bases map to TRBD2. V was clipped by 3 bases and J by 8 bases; unmatched bases: 12. There are 16 residues in the CDR3. The V gene's germline CDR1 is MNHEY and CDR2 SMNVEV (reference sequence). The CDR3 region has the DNA TGTGCCAGCAGTTTTGGGGCTAGCGGGGCCCAAGGTACGCAGTATTTT. Encoded protein: CASSFGASGAQGTQYF.

V is TRBV6-5 and J is TRBJ1-4; TRBD1 is a possible D gene (5 bases). Germline V gene data show CDR1 as MNHEY and CDR2 as SVGAGI. The CDR3 covers 13 residues. The V end was cut by 8 bases, the J end by 8 bases, with 15 bases between. CDR3 region: CASLRNGAEKLFF. Here the CDR3 DNA reads TGTGCCAGCCTGAGGAACGGGGCGGAAAAACTGTTTTTT.

The rearrangement links TRBV7-2 to TRBJ2-3; either TRBD1 or TRBD2 may supply D (6 bases each). This CDR3 is 12 amino acids long. V gave up 3 bases and J gave up 9 bases, with 10 bases separating them. The germline V gene encodes CDR1 SGHTA and CDR2 FQGNSA. CDR3 loop: CASSLGAGTQYF. CDR3 sequence (DNA): TGTGCCAGCAGCTTGGGGGCGGGGACGCAGTATTTT.